The 16 T cell receptor beta chains below were found in one sample sequenced in a study of cytomegalovirus exposure and HLA in healthy donors. The PCR used 60 Vbeta and 13 Jbeta primers. Sequencing used immunoSEQ multiplex PCR; TCRdb keeps in-frame clones, though not all of them. The sample lists 95,000 to 130,000 clones; 79% were seen once. Sample: PBMCs. These receptors originate from a young man in good health and CMV-seropositive.

This chain joins TRBV20-1 and TRBJ1-2, with unresolved D. V dropped 5 bases and J dropped 6 bases, with 7 bases sitting between them. From germline, CDR1 is DFQATT and CDR2 SNEGSKA (reference sequence). CDR3 length equals 10 residues. The CDR3 coding sequence is TGCAGTGCTGCGGATAATGGCTACACCTTC. This codes for CSAADNGYTF.

As to this clone: Mismatch with germline at one junction end may stem from a read error. This chain uses TRBV6-1 with TRBJ1-1, with D tentatively TRBD1 (5 bases). Germline lookup yields CDR1 MNHNS and CDR2 SASEGT. This CDR3 is 15 amino acids long. Here the CDR3 reads CASRVLREGNTETFF. CDR3 in DNA: TGTGCCAGCAGGGTCCTCAGGGAAGGAAATACTGAAACTTTCTTT.

V gene TRBV6-1 combines with J gene TRBJ1-4; 8 positions agree with TRBD1. CDR3 length equals 13 residues. The germline V gene encodes CDR1 MNHNS and CDR2 SASEGT. Unmatched junction bases numbered 6, after V lost 10 bases and J lost 5 bases. The CDR3 DNA follows: TGTGCCACCCGGACAGGGCCGAATGAAAAACTGTTTTTT. It yields the protein CATRTGPNEKLFF.

The V and J genes are TRBV19 and TRBJ1-5, with a possible D match to TRBD1 (5 bases). The CDR3 has 15 residues. Germline loops: CDR1 LNHDA, CDR2 SQIVND (reference sequence). The V end lost 3 bases, the J end lost 4 bases, and 13 bases lay between the germline ends. The CDR3 nucleotides read TGTGCCAGTAGTATTTGGGGCCAACTAAATCAGCCCCAGCATTTT. Protein product: CASSIWGQLNQPQHF.

This rearrangement joins TRBV6-6 to TRBJ2-3, with 10 bases aligning to TRBD2. The CDR3 has 16 amino acids. V gave up 2 bases and J gave up 5 bases; unmatched junction bases: 7. Per the germline V gene, CDR1 is MNHNY and CDR2 is SVGAGI (reference sequence). The CDR3 region is CASSYPSAGGGDTQYF. CDR3 nucleotide sequence: TGTGCCAGCAGTTACCCTTCAGCGGGAGGGGGAGATACGCAGTATTTT.

The chain combines TRBV7-2 with TRBJ2-5; 8 bases align to TRBD2. Germline-derived CDR1 and CDR2 are SGHTA and FQGNSA. The CDR3 spans 15 residues. Losses at the gene ends were 6 bases for V and 5 bases for J; bases not matched to a gene: 11. The CDR3, as DNA: TGTGCCAGCAGAGATAATGGACTAGCTTTGGAGACCCAGTACTTC. This codes for CASRDNGLALETQYF. The complete variable domain, with remaining parts taken from reference TRBV7-2 and TRBJ2-5, reads GAGVSQSPSNKVTEKGKDVELRCDPISGHTALYWYRQSLGQGLEFLIYFQGNSAPDKSGLPSDRFSAERTGGSVSTLTIQRTQQEDSAVYLCASRDNGLALETQYFGPGTRLLVL.

The V gene is TRBV9, the J gene TRBJ2-7; D is unclear. Germline CDR1 SGDLS, CDR2 YYNGEE. The V and J ends lost 3 bases and 5 bases respectively, with 15 bases between them. The CDR3 runs 14 residues. The CDR3: CASSARLYEDEQYF. DNA of the CDR3: TGTGCCAGCAGCGCGCGCCTATATGAGGACGAGCAGTACTTC.

The gene calls are TRBV5-1 and TRBJ1-4; a weak D match, TRBD1 (6 bases). V was trimmed by 4 bases and J by 8 bases, leaving 21 bases between them. There are 16 residues in the CDR3. Germline V CDR1 and CDR2: SGHRS, YFSETQ. CDR3 loop: CASSPDIAGAGEKLFF. The CDR3 nucleotides read TGCGCCAGCAGCCCAGATATCGCAGGGGCAGGGGAAAAACTGTTTTTT. Drawing the rest from reference TRBV5-1 and TRBJ1-4, the complete variable domain is KAGVTQTPRYLIKTRGQQVTLSCSPISGHRSVSWYQQTPGQGLQFLFEYFSETQRNKGNFPGRFSGRQFSNSRSEMNVSTLELGDSALYLCASSPDIAGAGEKLFFGSGTQLSVL.

This clone showed up just once. The chain carries TRBV19 and TRBJ2-5; TRBD1 aligns across 8 bases. Germline V gene data show CDR1 as LNHDA and CDR2 as SQIVND (reference sequence). The CDR3 consists of 13 residues. Losses at the gene ends were 5 bases for V and 4 bases for J; bases not matched to a gene: 3. This CDR3 reads CASSVTGAETQYF. The CDR3 coding sequence is TGTGCCAGTAGTGTGACAGGGGCAGAGACCCAGTACTTC.

Remarks on this clone: One end of the junction fails to match germline, which may point to a read error. CDR3 DNA: TGTGCCAGCAGCTTAGCGGGGAGCTCCTACGGGCAGTACTTC. It translates to CASSLAGSSYGQYF. The chain couples TRBV7-2 to TRBJ2-7; tentatively, D is TRBD2 (5 bases). CDR1 is SGHTA, CDR2 FQGNSA, per germline. This CDR3 spans 14 amino acids.

The chain links TRBV18 to TRBJ1-5; possibly TRBD1 for D (5 bases). V was trimmed by 3 bases and J by 4 bases, leaving 7 bases between them. This CDR3 contains 13 residues. Germline lookup yields CDR1 KGHSH and CDR2 LQKENI. The CDR3 bases are TGTGCCAGCTCACCCCAGGGTAATCAGCCCCAGCATTTT. This encodes CASSPQGNQPQHF. Full variable domain (outside the CDR3, taken from reference TRBV18 and TRBJ1-5): NAGVMQNPRHLVRRRGQEARLRCSPMKGHSHVYWYRQLPEEGLKFMVYLQKENIIDESGMPKERFSAEFPKEGPSILRIQQVVRGDSAAYFCASSPQGNQPQHFGDGTRLSIL.

This chain uses TRBV7-6 with TRBJ1-4; D perhaps matches TRBD1 (5 bases). V lost 4 bases and J lost 8, with 8 bases in between. Germline V lookup: CDR1 SGHVS, CDR2 FNYEAQ. The CDR3 contains 12 residues. This CDR3 is CASSWGREKLFF. For the CDR3, the DNA is TGTGCCAGCAGCTGGGGCCGCGAAAAACTGTTTTTT. The full variable domain, completed using reference TRBV7-6 and TRBJ1-4, is GAGVSQSPRYKVTKRGQDVALRCDPISGHVSLYWYRQALGQGPEFLTYFNYEAQQDKSGLPNDRFSAERPEGSISTLTIQRTEQRDSAMYRCASSWGREKLFFGSGTQLSVL.

The chain joins TRBV9 to TRBJ1-4; possibly TRBD1 for D (5 bases). The germline V and J ends were trimmed by 4 bases and 8 bases, with 18 bases remaining between them. The CDR3 loop spans 15 amino acids. Per germline, CDR1 SGDLS and CDR2 YYNGEE. The CDR3 is CASSLSVTEGEKLFF. The CDR3 DNA follows: TGTGCCAGCAGCCTAAGCGTGACGGAGGGGGAAAAACTGTTTTTT.

The gene calls are TRBV7-8 and TRBJ1-2; the D is unclear. Germline V lookup: CDR1 SGHVS, CDR2 FQNEAQ. The CDR3 has 13 amino acids. The ends were cut back, 5 bases at V and 2 bases at J, with 9 bases in the middle. In nucleotides, the CDR3 is TGTGCCAGCAGCCCCCCCACAAACTATGGCTACACCTTC. Protein sequence: CASSPPTNYGYTF.

V and J are TRBV30 and TRBJ2-7; 11 nucleotides align to TRBD2. The junction had 7 bases not matched to a gene; V was cut back by 7 bases and J by 5 bases. Germline V gene sequence: CDR1 GTSNPN, CDR2 SVGIG (reference sequence). The CDR3 covers 13 residues. The CDR3 protein is CAFSGLAADEQYF. The CDR3, as DNA: TGTGCCTTCTCGGGACTAGCGGCGGACGAGCAGTACTTC.

This rearrangement joins TRBV18 to TRBJ1-1; D gene ambiguous. CDR1 is KGHSH, CDR2 LQKENI, per germline. V was shortened by 8 bases and J by 5 bases, with 21 bases between the two germline ends. The CDR3 runs 15 residues. The CDR3 DNA sequence: TGTGCCAGCGCCCCCGCCTCAGACTCGAGGACTGAAGCTTTCTTT. Translation gives CASAPASDSRTEAFF.